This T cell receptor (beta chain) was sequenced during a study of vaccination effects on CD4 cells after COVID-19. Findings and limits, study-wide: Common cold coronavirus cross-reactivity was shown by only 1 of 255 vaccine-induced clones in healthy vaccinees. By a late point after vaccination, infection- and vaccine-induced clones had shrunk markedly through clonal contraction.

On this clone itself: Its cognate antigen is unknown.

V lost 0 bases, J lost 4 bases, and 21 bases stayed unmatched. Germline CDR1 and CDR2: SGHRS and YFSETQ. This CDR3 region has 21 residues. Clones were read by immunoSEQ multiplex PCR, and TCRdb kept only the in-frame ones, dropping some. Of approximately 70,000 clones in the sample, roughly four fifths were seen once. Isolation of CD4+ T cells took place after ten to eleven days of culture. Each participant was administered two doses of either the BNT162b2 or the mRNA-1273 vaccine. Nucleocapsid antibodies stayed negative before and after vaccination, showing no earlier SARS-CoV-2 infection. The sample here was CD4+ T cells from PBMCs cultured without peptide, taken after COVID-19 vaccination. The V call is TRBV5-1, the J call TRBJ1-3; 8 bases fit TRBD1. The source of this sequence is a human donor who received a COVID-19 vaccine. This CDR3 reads CASSLATAGQGNWAAGNTIYF. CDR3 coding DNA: TGCGCCAGCAGCTTGGCCACCGCAGGACAGGGAAATTGGGCTGCCGGAAACACCATATATTTT.